The next 32 T cell receptor beta chains were all read from a single sample in a study of vaccination effects on CD4 cells after COVID-19. For these TCRs, the target antigens are not known. Some clones are missing from TCRdb's copy, which holds only in-frame ones; the method was immunoSEQ multiplex PCR. The table lists tens of thousands of clones, approximately 72% of them singletons. With the ViraFEST assay, the study expanded antigen-specific CD4+ T cells using viral peptide pools, then sequenced them. Following an approximately 11-day culture, CD4+ T cells were purified. Having tested negative for nucleocapsid antibodies, the vaccine recipients showed no prior SARS-CoV-2 infection. This material consisted of CD4+ T cells from PBMCs cultured with HCoV-NL63 spike peptides, taken before COVID-19 vaccination. Receptors were obtained from a human donor who received a COVID-19 vaccine.

The chain has TRBV7-2 and TRBJ1-6; 7 nucleotides match TRBD1. The CDR3 contains 17 residues. V dropped 5 bases and J dropped 9; count of bases not matched to a gene: 16. Per the germline V gene, CDR1 is SGHTA and CDR2 is FQGNSA. The CDR3 sequence is CASSAPGTVPIGSPLHF. CDR3 nucleotides: TGTGCCAGCAGCGCCCCCGGGACAGTCCCCATAGGTTCACCCCTCCACTTT.

This clone was seen a handful of times. V gene TRBV29-1 combines with J gene TRBJ2-7, with 10 bases fitting TRBD1. CDR3 length: 11 amino acids. J gave up 13 bases and V 3 bases, and 6 bases lay outside the gene matches. Per germline, CDR1 SQVTM and CDR2 ANQGSEA. The CDR3 nucleotides read TGCAGCGTTGATGCGGGGACAGGGGTATACGTC. Its translation: CSVDAGTGVYV.

The chain carries TRBV6-5 and TRBJ1-5; unclear D gene. The CDR3 length is 16 residues. The V end lost 2 bases, the J end lost 0 bases, and 11 bases lay between the germline ends. The germline gives CDR1 MNHEY, CDR2 SVGAGI. CDR3 residues: CASSYSFQPSNQPQHF. Written as DNA, the CDR3 is TGTGCCAGCAGTTACAGTTTCCAGCCTAGCAATCAGCCCCAGCATTTT.

The chain couples TRBV4-3 to TRBJ2-1, with D uncertain. Germline CDR1 reads LGHNA; CDR2 reads YSLEER. V was clipped by 0 bases and J by 5 bases, with 5 bases between them. The CDR3 runs 13 residues. The DNA of the CDR3 is TGCGCCAGCAGCCAAGAACTTGACAATGAGCAGTTCTTC. This codes for CASSQELDNEQFF.

At least ten counts were recorded for this clone. This rearrangement joins TRBV2 to TRBJ2-3; 7 bases map to TRBD2. CDR1 is SNHLY, CDR2 FYNNEI, per germline. V shed 7 bases, J shed 7 bases, and the junction held 8 bases outside the gene matches. This CDR3 region has 13 residues. CDR3 in DNA: TGTGCCAGCATGTGGGACTACCGGCATACGCAGTATTTT. Encoded protein: CASMWDYRHTQYF.

The chain recombines TRBV7-3 with TRBJ1-2; 9 nucleotides match TRBD1. The CDR3 extends over 13 amino acids. With 6 bases clipped from V and 8 bases from J, the junction kept 7 bases outside the gene matches. The germline gives CDR1 SGHTA, CDR2 FQGTGA. CDR3 sequence reads: CASSSDRGGGYTF. For the CDR3, the DNA is TGTGCCAGCAGTTCGGACAGGGGAGGCGGCTACACCTTC.

The V call is TRBV12-3 or TRBV12-4, the J call TRBJ1-5; a weak D match, TRBD1 (6 bases). Trimming shortened V by 5 bases and J by 6 bases, and 8 bases separated the two germline ends. CDR3 length equals 12 residues. The CDR3 spells CASSGGGQPQHF. CDR3 DNA sequence: TGTGCCAGCAGTGGAGGGGGTCAGCCCCAGCATTTT.

This chain uses TRBV5-6 with TRBJ2-7, with 11 positions matching TRBD2. V lost 0 bases, J lost 0 bases, and 5 bases stayed unmatched. Germline lookup yields CDR1 SGHDT and CDR2 YYEEEE. This CDR3 comprises 17 residues. This chain's CDR3 is CASSLGTSGRFSYEQYV. CDR3 bases: TGTGCCAGCAGCTTGGGGACTAGCGGGCGATTCTCCTACGAGCAGTACGTC.

V is TRBV5-1 and J is TRBJ1-6; a weak D match, TRBD1 (5 bases). With 4 bases removed from V and 6 bases from J, the gap between germline ends came to 11 bases. Germline V gene sequence: CDR1 SGHRS, CDR2 YFSETQ. This CDR3 spans 14 amino acids. In nucleotides, the CDR3 is TGCGCCAGCAGCGCGGGACTGTCTAATTCACCCCTCCACTTT. Translated, it gives CASSAGLSNSPLHF.

The chain carries TRBV4-1 and TRBJ1-1, with TRBD1 matching over 7 bases. The V gene end was trimmed by 1 base and the J gene end by 4 bases; junction bases not matched to a gene: 9. The CDR3 sequence is 16 residues long. Germline V gene lookup returns CDR1 MGHRA and CDR2 YSYEKL. The CDR3 here is CASSQGMAGGGTEAFF. The CDR3 nucleotides are TGCGCCAGCAGCCAAGGTATGGCAGGGGGAGGCACTGAAGCTTTCTTT.

This clone was seen more than once but under ten times. The chain recombines TRBV19 with TRBJ1-5; maybe TRBD1 (5 bases). The ends were cut back, 10 bases at V and 3 bases at J, with 16 bases in the middle. Germline CDR1 is LNHDA and CDR2 is SQIVND (reference sequence). The CDR3 is 14 amino acids. The CDR3 sequence is CAIGSGPNNQPQHF. CDR3 nucleotides: TGTGCCATCGGCTCAGGGCCTAACAATCAGCCCCAGCATTTT.

This chain uses TRBV6-5 with TRBJ1-1; TRBD1 matches 8 bases. CDR3 size: 16 residues. Germline loops: CDR1 MNHEY, CDR2 SVGAGI. V was clipped by 4 bases and J by 6 bases; unmatched bases: 13. The CDR3 DNA sequence: TGTGCCAGCAGTTCAATGACACAGGGGGAGGGGGCTGAAGCTTTCTTT. Protein product: CASSSMTQGEGAEAFF.

This clone was detected once. V and J are TRBV24-1 and TRBJ2-1, with 9 positions matching TRBD1. The germline V gene encodes CDR1 KGHDR and CDR2 SFDVKD. This CDR3 spans 19 amino acids. J lost 4 bases, V lost 4 bases, and 16 bases had no gene match. CDR3 nucleotides: TGTGCCACCAGTGACTCCCCGGGACAGGGACTTATGGCTTACAATGAGCAGTTCTTC. It yields the protein CATSDSPGQGLMAYNEQFF.

The genes are TRBV24-1 and TRBJ2-3; 8 bases map to TRBD1. With V trimmed by 4 bases and J by 5 bases, 7 bases remained unmatched. Germline V gene sequence: CDR1 KGHDR, CDR2 SFDVKD. This CDR3 spans 15 amino acids. CDR3 amino acids: CATSDPTGVEDTQYF. The CDR3 DNA is TGTGCCACCAGTGACCCGACAGGGGTAGAAGATACGCAGTATTTT.

This clone was recorded a few times. The rearrangement uses TRBV28 and TRBJ2-3; D is undetermined. The CDR3 is 13 amino acids. V gave up 3 bases and J gave up 5 bases, with 9 bases separating them. Germline assignment: CDR1 MDHEN and CDR2 SYDVKM. The CDR3 spells CASSFRWRDTQYF. The CDR3, as DNA: TGTGCCAGCAGTTTCCGGTGGAGAGATACGCAGTATTTT.

The rearrangement links TRBV4-1 to TRBJ1-6; D is unclear. Trimming left V 1 base short and J 4 bases short, with 5 bases between. This CDR3 is 14 amino acids long. Germline CDR1 MGHRA, CDR2 YSYEKL. The CDR3 reads CASSQGTYNSPLHF. Written as DNA, the CDR3 is TGCGCCAGCAGCCAAGGCACTTATAATTCACCCCTCCACTTT.

The table lists this clone with a count of one. The V gene is TRBV29-1, the J gene TRBJ1-2; D gene uncertain. Germline V lookup: CDR1 SQVTM, CDR2 ANQGSEA. V was pared by 0 bases and J by 2 bases, with 4 bases between. This CDR3 is built from 12 residues. CDR3 sequence reads: CSVEDGNYGYTF. CDR3 sequence (DNA): TGCAGCGTTGAAGACGGGAACTATGGCTACACCTTC.

The CDR3 spells CASSRQGAGTGELFF. The CDR3 DNA reads as TGTGCCAGCAGCCGACAGGGGGCAGGCACCGGGGAGCTGTTTTTT. The chain has TRBV7-3 and TRBJ2-2; TRBD1 matches at 10 bases. Trimming at V came to 5 bases and at J to 4 bases, leaving 4 bases not matched to a gene. Germline V gene sequence: CDR1 SGHTA, CDR2 FQGTGA. The length of the CDR3 is 15 residues.

This chain links TRBV7-2 with TRBJ1-2; the match to TRBD1 covers 10 bases. The J segment lost 5 bases and the V segment lost 1 base, leaving 7 bases of the junction unmatched. CDR1 is SGHTA, CDR2 FQGNSA, per germline. CDR3 length: 16 residues. CDR3 in amino acids: CASSLDRPGQGYGYTF. The CDR3 nucleotides are TGTGCCAGCAGCTTAGATAGACCGGGACAGGGGTATGGCTACACCTTC.

This clone occurred a few times. This chain links TRBV6-5 with TRBJ1-6; D remains ambiguous. Trimming took 4 bases from V and 7 from J, leaving 2 bases between them. This CDR3 comprises 11 residues. CDR1 is MNHEY, CDR2 SVGAGI, per germline. CDR3 bases: TGTGCCAGCAGTTCAAATTCACCCCTCCACTTT. Protein product: CASSSNSPLHF.

V gene TRBV18 combines with J gene TRBJ1-3; no reliable D call. There are 14 residues in the CDR3. The V gene's germline CDR1 is KGHSH and CDR2 LQKENI. V dropped 3 bases and J dropped 4 bases, with 10 bases sitting between them. Here the CDR3 reads CASSPGVTGNTIYF. CDR3 DNA: TGTGCCAGCTCACCCGGTGTGACAGGAAACACCATATATTTT.

This clone occurred once. This chain joins TRBV5-4 and TRBJ2-2; D is possibly TRBD2 (6 bases). V was shortened by 0 bases and J by 1 base, with 7 bases between the two germline ends. From germline, CDR1 is SGHNT and CDR2 YYREEE (reference sequence). The CDR3 covers 15 residues. Here the CDR3 DNA reads TGTGCCAGCAGCTTGGAGGGAGGGAACACCGGGGAGCTGTTTTTT. The encoded protein is CASSLEGGNTGELFF.

This chain connects TRBV4-2 to TRBJ2-6; D uncertain. CDR3 length: 15 amino acids. Germline V gives CDR1 LGHNA, CDR2 YNFKEQ. Trimming cost V 1 base and J 0 bases, with 4 bases left between them. The CDR3 reads CASSQVLSGANVLTF. CDR3 DNA sequence: TGTGCCAGCAGCCAAGTCCTCTCTGGGGCCAACGTCCTGACTTTC.

V is TRBV29-1 and J is TRBJ1-4; D is uncertain. The CDR3 length is 12 residues. The V and J ends lost 3 bases and 8 bases respectively, with 10 bases between them. Germline-derived CDR1 and CDR2 are SQVTM and ANQGSEA. DNA of the CDR3: TGCAGCGTTGAGTTGGGAGCGGAAAAACTGTTTTTT. This encodes CSVELGAEKLFF.

This chain joins TRBV2 and TRBJ1-4, with unresolved D. The CDR3 runs 14 residues. Germline V gene data show CDR1 as SNHLY and CDR2 as FYNNEI. Trimming shortened V by 9 bases and J by 2 bases, and 13 bases separated the two germline ends. The CDR3 DNA reads TGTGCCAGTAGGGTCGGGTGGACTAATGAAAAACTGTTTTTT. Amino acid sequence: CASRVGWTNEKLFF.

Only a few counts were recorded for this clone. The rearrangement joins TRBV7-9 to TRBJ1-1; D remains ambiguous. CDR3 size: 14 residues. Trimming removed 5 bases from V and 1 base from J, with 11 bases in between. Germline-derived CDR1 and CDR2 are SEHNR and FQNEAQ (reference sequence). The CDR3 DNA reads TGTGCCAGCAGCCGTAGACGAGAGAACACTGAAGCTTTCTTT. This gives the protein CASSRRRENTEAFF.

The V gene is TRBV5-1, the J gene TRBJ2-5, with TRBD1 matching over 11 bases. This CDR3 comprises 15 residues. Per the germline V gene, CDR1 is SGHRS and CDR2 is YFSETQ. The ends lost 3 bases at V and 5 bases at J; junction bases unmatched: 6. The CDR3 coding sequence is TGCGCCAGCAGCTCCGCCGGGACAGGGGGGGAGACCCAGTACTTC. The encoded protein is CASSSAGTGGETQYF.

This clone was observed a few times. This rearrangement joins TRBV4-1 to TRBJ1-3, with 9 nucleotides matching TRBD1. This CDR3 is 16 amino acids long. V trimming: 4 bases; J trimming: 4 bases; junction bases outside the gene matches: 8. CDR1 and CDR2 (germline): MGHRA, YSYEKL. In DNA form, the CDR3 reads TGCGCCAGCAGCCCAAAAACCGGGACAGGGGGAAACACCATATATTTT. Translated: CASSPKTGTGGNTIYF.

The CDR3 is CASSETSYEQYV. As DNA, the CDR3 is TGTGCCAGCAGTGAAACTTCCTACGAGCAGTACGTC. The J gene is TRBJ2-7, the V gene TRBV6-1, with unresolved D. The CDR3 covers 12 residues. Germline CDR1 MNHNS, CDR2 SASEGT. V was cut by 2 bases and J by 1 base, with 3 bases left in between.

The CDR3 protein is CASSSYYSNQPQHF. CDR3 nucleotide sequence: TGTGCCAGCAGCTCTTATTATAGCAATCAGCCCCAGCATTTT. V gene TRBV5-8 combines with J gene TRBJ1-5; D not certain. CDR3 size: 14 residues. CDR1 is SGHTS and CDR2 is YDEGEE in the germline V gene. The V gene lost 3 bases and the J gene lost 0 bases, with 7 bases spanning the gap. Combining the CDR3 with reference TRBV5-8 and TRBJ1-5 gives the whole variable domain EAGVTQSPTHLIKTRGQQATLRCSPISGHTSVYWYQQALGLGLQFLLWYDEGEERNRGNFPPRFSGRQFPNYSSELNVNALELEDSALYLCASSSYYSNQPQHFGDGTRLSIL.

The rearrangement uses TRBV5-4 and TRBJ2-5; 11 bases fit TRBD2. In germline, CDR1 is SGHNT, CDR2 YYREEE (reference sequence). With V trimmed by 4 bases and J by 2 bases, 4 bases remained unmatched. The CDR3 loop spans 15 amino acids. The chain's CDR3 is CASSPSGGKQETQYF. The CDR3 nucleotides read TGTGCCAGCAGCCCTAGCGGGGGGAAACAAGAGACCCAGTACTTC.

The chain is built from TRBV4-1 and TRBJ1-5, with D possibly TRBD1 on 6 matching bases. The CDR3 has 16 residues. Between the trimmed V and J ends, which lost 4 bases and 7 bases, there was a span of 20 bases. Germline V CDR1 and CDR2: MGHRA, YSYEKL. The CDR3: CASSLPTAGVGQPQHF. Here the CDR3 DNA reads TGCGCCAGCAGCCTCCCCACTGCAGGGGTGGGCCAGCCCCAGCATTTT.